The 11 T cell receptor beta chains given below trace back to one sample, sequenced in a study of vaccination effects on CD4 cells after COVID-19. Investigators separated out CD4+ T cells once around nine days of culture had passed. Participants each got two BNT162b2 or mRNA-1273 vaccine doses. These receptors are not linked to any known antigen. The table came from immunoSEQ multiplex PCR; TCRdb's copy has only in-frame clones and leaves some out. The sample comprises some 47,000 clones, about 70% of which are singletons, and over 6.5% rests with the top ten. Sequencing used CD4+ T cells from PBMCs cultured without peptide, obtained after COVID-19 vaccination. These receptors all come from a human donor who received a COVID-19 vaccine.

This clone was recorded a few times. This chain joins TRBV24-1 and TRBJ1-4; a weak D match, TRBD1 (6 bases). Germline CDR1 KGHDR, CDR2 SFDVKD. The CDR3 is made up of 13 amino acids. The germline V and J ends were trimmed by 4 bases and 11 bases, with 13 bases remaining between them. The CDR3 loop is CATSETGQTKLFF. The CDR3, as DNA: TGTGCCACCAGTGAAACAGGGCAGACTAAACTGTTTTTT.

This chain connects TRBV20-1 to TRBJ2-1; D not resolved. CDR1 is DFQATT and CDR2 is SNEGSKA in the germline V gene (reference sequence). Trimming removed 3 bases from V and 4 bases from J, with 22 bases in between. The CDR3 loop spans 17 amino acids. The CDR3 protein is CSASRQTNPKTYNEQFF. The DNA for the CDR3 is TGCAGTGCTAGTAGGCAGACAAACCCTAAAACTTACAATGAGCAGTTCTTC.

A single count supports this clone. V usage is TRBV27 and J usage is TRBJ2-2; D possibly uses TRBD1 or TRBD2 (5 bases each). This CDR3 has 17 amino acids. Trimming cost V 4 bases and J 3 bases, with 18 bases left between them. Per germline, CDR1 MNHEY and CDR2 SMNVEV (reference sequence). The CDR3 protein is CASSSNSLGEYTGELFF. As DNA, the CDR3 is TGTGCCAGCAGTTCAAACTCACTAGGGGAATACACCGGGGAGCTGTTTTTT.

CDR3 loop: CAAHRGQDSPLHF. The DNA of the CDR3 is TGTGCCGCCCACAGGGGGCAAGATTCACCCCTCCACTTT. The V gene is TRBV7-9, the J gene TRBJ1-6, with 9 positions matching TRBD1. The junction had 7 bases not matched to a gene; V was cut back by 11 bases and J by 8 bases. Germline CDR1 SEHNR, CDR2 FQNEAQ (reference sequence). CDR3 length: 13 residues.

This chain uses TRBV2 with TRBJ2-3; D ambiguous. The length of the CDR3 is 13 residues. The germline gives CDR1 SNHLY, CDR2 FYNNEI. The V and J ends lost 8 bases and 8 bases respectively, with 17 bases between them. The CDR3 region is CASGESRVGTQYF. In DNA, the CDR3 is TGTGCCAGCGGAGAATCCAGAGTAGGTACGCAGTATTTT.

V gene TRBV13 combines with J gene TRBJ2-1; 9 bases line up with TRBD1. The germline V gene encodes CDR1 PRHDT and CDR2 FYEKMQ (reference sequence). The length of the CDR3 is 15 residues. With 6 bases clipped from V and 4 bases from J, the junction kept 7 bases outside the gene matches. CDR3 bases: TGTGCCAGCAGACCCGCCGGGACAGGGTACAATGAGCAGTTCTTC. Translated: CASRPAGTGYNEQFF.

The rearrangement uses TRBV6-5 and TRBJ2-7; TRBD1 might be the D (9 bases). This CDR3 has 14 residues. Germline values: CDR1 MNHEY, CDR2 SVGAGI. Trimming removed 7 bases from V and 6 bases from J, with 19 bases in between. The DNA of the CDR3 is TGTGCCAGCACCTTTGGACAGGGGACTAGCGAGCAGTACTTC. The encoded protein is CASTFGQGTSEQYF.

V usage is TRBV24-1 and J usage is TRBJ1-2; tentatively, D is TRBD1 (5 bases). Germline CDR1 and CDR2: KGHDR and SFDVKD. V was cut by 3 bases and J by 11 bases, with 15 bases left in between. CDR3 size: 13 residues. DNA for the CDR3: TGTGCCACCAGTGATAGAACCTCCCAGGGATACACCTTC. Residues: CATSDRTSQGYTF.

This chain links TRBV6-6 with TRBJ1-2; TRBD1 aligns across 10 bases. V trimming: 5 bases; J trimming: 2 bases; junction bases outside the gene matches: 5. CDR3 size: 15 residues. CDR1 and CDR2 (germline): MNHNY, SVGAGI (reference sequence). The chain's CDR3 is CASSEPGQGNYGYTF. In nucleotides, the CDR3 is TGTGCCAGCAGTGAGCCGGGACAGGGGAACTATGGCTACACCTTC.

The chain has TRBV11-3 and TRBJ2-1; the match to TRBD2 covers 8 bases. This CDR3 has 15 residues. With V trimmed by 3 bases and J by 2 bases, 3 bases remained unmatched. Germline lookup yields CDR1 SGHNT and CDR2 YENEEA. CDR3 sequence (DNA): TGTGCCAGCAGCTTTAGCGGGGAGACCTACAATGAGCAGTTCTTC. Amino acids: CASSFSGETYNEQFF.

The chain recombines TRBV10-3 with TRBJ2-1, with a possible D match to TRBD1 (5 bases). V was clipped by 6 bases and J by 4 bases, with 19 bases between them. The CDR3 runs to 16 residues. CDR1 and CDR2 from the germline V gene are ENHRY and SYGVKD. CDR3 DNA sequence: TGTGCCATCAGATCAACGACCCTGACAGATTACAATGAGCAGTTCTTC. Translated, it gives CAIRSTTLTDYNEQFF.